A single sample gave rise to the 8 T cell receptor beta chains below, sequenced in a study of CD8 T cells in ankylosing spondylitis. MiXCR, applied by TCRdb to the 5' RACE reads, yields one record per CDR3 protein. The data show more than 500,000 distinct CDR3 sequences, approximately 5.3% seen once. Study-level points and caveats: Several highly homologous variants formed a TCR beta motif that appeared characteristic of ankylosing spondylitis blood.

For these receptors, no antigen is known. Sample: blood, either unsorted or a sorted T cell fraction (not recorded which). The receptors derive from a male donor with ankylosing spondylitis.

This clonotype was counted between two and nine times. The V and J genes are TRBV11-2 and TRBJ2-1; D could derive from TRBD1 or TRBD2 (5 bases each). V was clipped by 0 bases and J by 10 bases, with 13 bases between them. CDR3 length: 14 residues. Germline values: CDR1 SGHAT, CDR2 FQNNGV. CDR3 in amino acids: CASSLDWGRDEQFF. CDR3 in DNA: TGTGCCAGCAGCTTAGATTGGGGTAGGGACGAGCAGTTCTTC.

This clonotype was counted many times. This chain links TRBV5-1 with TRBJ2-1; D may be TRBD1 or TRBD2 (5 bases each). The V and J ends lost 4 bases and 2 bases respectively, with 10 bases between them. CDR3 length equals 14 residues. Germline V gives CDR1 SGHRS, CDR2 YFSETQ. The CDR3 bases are TGCGCCAGCAGCGTAGAGGGGACCTACAATGAGCAGTTCTTC. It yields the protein CASSVEGTYNEQFF. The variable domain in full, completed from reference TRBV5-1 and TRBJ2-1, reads KAGVTQTPRYLIKTRGQQVTLSCSPISGHRSVSWYQQTPGQGLQFLFEYFSETQRNKGNFPGRFSGRQFSNSRSEMNVSTLELGDSALYLCASSVEGTYNEQFFGPGTRLTVL.

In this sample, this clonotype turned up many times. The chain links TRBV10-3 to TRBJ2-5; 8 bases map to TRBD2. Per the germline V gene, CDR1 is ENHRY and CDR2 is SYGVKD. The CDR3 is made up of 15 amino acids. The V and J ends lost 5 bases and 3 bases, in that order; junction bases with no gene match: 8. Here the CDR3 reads CAISTHRGGEETQYF. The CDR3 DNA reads TGTGCCATCAGTACCCACCGGGGGGGGGAAGAGACCCAGTACTTC.

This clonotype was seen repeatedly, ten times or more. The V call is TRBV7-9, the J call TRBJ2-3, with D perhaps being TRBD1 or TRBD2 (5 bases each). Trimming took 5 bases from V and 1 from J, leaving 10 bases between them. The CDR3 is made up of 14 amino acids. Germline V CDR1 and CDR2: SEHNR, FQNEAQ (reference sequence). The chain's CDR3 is CASSMGPRTDTQYF. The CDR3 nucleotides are TGTGCCAGCAGCATGGGACCACGCACAGATACGCAGTATTTT.

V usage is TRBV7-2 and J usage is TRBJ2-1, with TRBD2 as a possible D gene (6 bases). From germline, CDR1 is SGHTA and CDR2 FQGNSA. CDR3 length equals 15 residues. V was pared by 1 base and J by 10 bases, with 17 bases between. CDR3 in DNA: TGTGCCAGCAGCTTAGGAGGCGGGGCGGTAAGGGAGCAGTTCTTC. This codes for CASSLGGGAVREQFF.

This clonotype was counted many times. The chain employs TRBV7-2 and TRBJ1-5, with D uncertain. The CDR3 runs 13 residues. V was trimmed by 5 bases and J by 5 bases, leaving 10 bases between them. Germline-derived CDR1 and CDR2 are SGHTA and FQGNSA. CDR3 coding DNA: TGTGCCAGCAGCCTCGGATCGTATCAGCCCCAGCATTTT. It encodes CASSLGSYQPQHF.

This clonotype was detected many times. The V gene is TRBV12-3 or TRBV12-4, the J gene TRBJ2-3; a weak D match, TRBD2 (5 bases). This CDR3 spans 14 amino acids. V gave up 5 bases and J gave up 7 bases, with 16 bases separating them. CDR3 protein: CASSTGMGPYTQYF. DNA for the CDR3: TGTGCCAGCAGTACGGGAATGGGCCCTTATACGCAGTATTTT.

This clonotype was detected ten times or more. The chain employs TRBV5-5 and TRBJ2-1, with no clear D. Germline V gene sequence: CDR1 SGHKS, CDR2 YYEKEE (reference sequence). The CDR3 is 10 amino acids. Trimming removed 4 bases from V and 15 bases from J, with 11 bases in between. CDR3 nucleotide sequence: TGTGCCAGCAGCGCGAAGGTCACGTTCTTC. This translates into CASSAKVTFF.